Listed below are T cell receptor beta chains from one sample, sequenced in a study of glioma-infiltrating T cells. TCRdb analysed the multiplex PCR reads with MiXCR anew, one entry per CDR3 protein. The sample gives some 93,000 distinct CDR3 sequences, roughly 37% of which show up once; more than 30% is in the top ten. What was sequenced was glioma tissue, nonneoplastic brain tissue, or PBMCs (not recorded which). The receptors were sampled from a human donor with low-grade glioma or glioblastoma, undergoing nonglioma brain surgery, or in good health (not recorded which). Each CDR3 is given without its conserved first and last residue. Fields, in order: V gene, J gene, CDR3 protein.

v_gene: TRBV4-2; j_gene: TRBJ2-1; CDR3aa: ASSPSGSNYNKQF
v_gene: TRBV29-1; j_gene: TRBJ2-5; CDR3aa: SVRRGQETQY
v_gene: TRBV28; j_gene: TRBJ2-1; CDR3aa: ASSSPAGGTLPYNEQF
v_gene: TRBV15; j_gene: TRBJ2-3; CDR3aa: ATSRDHPDTQY
v_gene: TRBV27; j_gene: TRBJ1-1; CDR3aa: ASGALSTSF
v_gene: TRBV12-3/TRBV12-4; j_gene: TRBJ2-4; CDR3aa: ASNRPCYIQY
v_gene: TRBV4-1; j_gene: TRBJ1-5; CDR3aa: AGSQDPGPISNQPEH
v_gene: TRBV2; j_gene: TRBJ2-2; CDR3aa: ASRGQGVSGELF
v_gene: TRBV2; j_gene: TRBJ1-1; CDR3aa: ASRPGFVLQNTEAF
v_gene: TRBV11-2; j_gene: TRBJ2-5; CDR3aa: ASSFADPQETQY
v_gene: TRBV6-1; j_gene: TRBJ2-7; CDR3aa: ASRRQGHEQY
v_gene: TRBV28; j_gene: TRBJ2-7; CDR3aa: ASGWTGITCEQY
v_gene: TRBV24-1; j_gene: TRBJ2-3; CDR3aa: ATSAPTDTQY
v_gene: TRBV6-6; j_gene: TRBJ1-5; CDR3aa: ASRSGTRATRGQPQH
v_gene: TRBV7-2; j_gene: TRBJ1-4; CDR3aa: ASSSQASRTNEKLF
v_gene: TRBV20-1; j_gene: TRBJ2-5; CDR3aa: SARDGDIIQETQY
v_gene: TRBV7-2; j_gene: TRBJ2-1; CDR3aa: ASSYDRASYNEQF
v_gene: TRBV27; j_gene: TRBJ2-7; CDR3aa: ATRDSSYEQY
v_gene: TRBV14; j_gene: TRBJ2-1; CDR3aa: TSSQFCNEQF
v_gene: TRBV30; j_gene: TRBJ2-7; CDR3aa: AWGRTQTYEQY
v_gene: TRBV28; j_gene: TRBJ2-5; CDR3aa: ASSLIQETQY
v_gene: TRBV6-1; j_gene: TRBJ2-3; CDR3aa: ASSPTRTHTDTQY
v_gene: TRBV6-1; j_gene: TRBJ1-1; CDR3aa: AIGERADGENTEAF
v_gene: TRBV9; j_gene: TRBJ1-1; CDR3aa: ASSPLVGGAF
v_gene: TRBV5-4; j_gene: TRBJ1-2; CDR3aa: ASSPRDRLYGYT
v_gene: TRBV27; j_gene: TRBJ2-1; CDR3aa: ASSLSGGSSYNEQF
v_gene: TRBV3-1; j_gene: TRBJ2-7; CDR3aa: ASSPQGRDPRNEQY
v_gene: TRBV7-3; j_gene: TRBJ1-5; CDR3aa: ASSLTGGNQPQH
v_gene: TRBV28; j_gene: TRBJ2-4; CDR3aa: ASSIGTGYMDVRY
v_gene: TRBV29-1; j_gene: TRBJ2-5; CDR3aa: SVASTGSGETQY
v_gene: TRBV2; j_gene: TRBJ2-7; CDR3aa: ASSEGSVLSSYEQY
v_gene: TRBV28; j_gene: TRBJ2-3; CDR3aa: ASSGDREGADTQY
v_gene: TRBV3-1; j_gene: TRBJ2-3; CDR3aa: ASSQEISALGNTDTQY
v_gene: TRBV18; j_gene: TRBJ2-1; CDR3aa: ASSPLNRASYNEQF
v_gene: TRBV4-1; j_gene: TRBJ2-5; CDR3aa: ASSQAAGSVLETQY
v_gene: TRBV11-2; j_gene: TRBJ2-1; CDR3aa: ASKKGTYNEQF
v_gene: TRBV6-2/TRBV6-3; j_gene: TRBJ2-7; CDR3aa: ASSFTGDHSQQY
v_gene: TRBV2; j_gene: TRBJ2-1; CDR3aa: ASSVGQATNEQF
v_gene: TRBV6-1; j_gene: TRBJ1-1; CDR3aa: ASIRQGNTEAF
v_gene: TRBV6-1; j_gene: TRBJ1-1; CDR3aa: ASSPITGGRTEAF
v_gene: TRBV5-4; j_gene: TRBJ2-1; CDR3aa: ASAALGVEDNEQF
v_gene: TRBV19; j_gene: TRBJ2-5; CDR3aa: ASSIVAQQETQY
v_gene: TRBV29-1; j_gene: TRBJ2-7; CDR3aa: SVEKVAGGPYEQY
v_gene: TRBV18; j_gene: TRBJ2-5; CDR3aa: ASSLSGQKETQY
v_gene: TRBV5-4; j_gene: TRBJ2-3; CDR3aa: ATAGRATDTQY
v_gene: TRBV7-8; j_gene: TRBJ1-2; CDR3aa: ASSLGEQGQDYGYT
v_gene: TRBV2; j_gene: TRBJ2-1; CDR3aa: ASRMGQGSYNEQF
v_gene: TRBV6-6; j_gene: TRBJ1-4; CDR3aa: VSSLSTGLNEKLF
v_gene: TRBV2; j_gene: TRBJ2-7; CDR3aa: ASSVRGGASQIYEQY
v_gene: TRBV6-2/TRBV6-3; j_gene: TRBJ2-3; CDR3aa: ASSYPPQGATDTQY
v_gene: TRBV20-1; j_gene: TRBJ2-1; CDR3aa: SARGGGQADNEQF
v_gene: TRBV11-2; j_gene: TRBJ2-5; CDR3aa: ASSLIAGTWRVQETQY
v_gene: TRBV18; j_gene: TRBJ2-1; CDR3aa: ASRLGGTKNEQF
v_gene: TRBV5-5; j_gene: TRBJ2-7; CDR3aa: ASSLRVEVEQY
v_gene: TRBV19; j_gene: TRBJ2-7; CDR3aa: ASSRLRPTGTEAYEQY